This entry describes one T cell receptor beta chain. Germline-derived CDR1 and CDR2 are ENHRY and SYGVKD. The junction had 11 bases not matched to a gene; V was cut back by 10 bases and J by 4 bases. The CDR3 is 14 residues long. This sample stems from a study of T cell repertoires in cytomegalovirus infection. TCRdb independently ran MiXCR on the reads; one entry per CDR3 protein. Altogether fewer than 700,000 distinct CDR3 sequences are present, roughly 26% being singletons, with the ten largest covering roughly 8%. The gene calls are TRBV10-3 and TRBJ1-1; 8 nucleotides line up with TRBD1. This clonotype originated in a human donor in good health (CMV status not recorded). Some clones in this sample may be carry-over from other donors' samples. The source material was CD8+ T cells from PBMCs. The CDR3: CATLAGGMGTEAFF. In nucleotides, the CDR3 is TGTGCCACCTTAGCAGGGGGCATGGGCACTGAAGCTTTCTTT.